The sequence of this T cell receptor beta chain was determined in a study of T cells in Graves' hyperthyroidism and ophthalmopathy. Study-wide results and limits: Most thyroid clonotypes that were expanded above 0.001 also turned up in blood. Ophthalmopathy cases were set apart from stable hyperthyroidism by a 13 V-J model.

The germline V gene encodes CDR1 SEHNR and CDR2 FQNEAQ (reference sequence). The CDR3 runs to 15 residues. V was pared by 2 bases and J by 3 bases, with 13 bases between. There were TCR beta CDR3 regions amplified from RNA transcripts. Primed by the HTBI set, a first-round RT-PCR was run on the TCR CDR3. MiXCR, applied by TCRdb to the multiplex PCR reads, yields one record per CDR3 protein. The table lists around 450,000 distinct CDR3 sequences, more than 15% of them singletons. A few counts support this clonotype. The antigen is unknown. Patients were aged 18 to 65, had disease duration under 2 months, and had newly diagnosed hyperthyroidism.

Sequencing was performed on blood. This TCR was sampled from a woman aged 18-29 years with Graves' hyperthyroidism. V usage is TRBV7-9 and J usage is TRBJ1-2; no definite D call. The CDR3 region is CASSLRGPADYGYTF. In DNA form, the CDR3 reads TGTGCCAGCAGCTTACGAGGGCCGGCGGACTATGGCTACACCTTC. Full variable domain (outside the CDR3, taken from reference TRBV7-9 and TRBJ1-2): DTGVSQNPRHKITKRGQNVTFRCDPISEHNRLYWYRQTLGQGPEFLTYFQNEAQLEKSRLLSDRFSAERPKGSFSTLEIQRTEQGDSAMYLCASSLRGPADYGYTFGSGTRLTVV.